This paragraph reports one TCR beta chain. The antigen remains unidentified. This sample is drawn from a study of radiotherapy plus CTLA-4 blockade in lung cancer. Profiled with immunoSEQ multiplex PCR; TCRdb holds only in-frame clones, not every one. The data contain roughly 77,000 clones, roughly 80% of them singletons. Trimming removed 6 bases from V and 5 bases from J, with 10 bases in between. Germline V gene sequence: CDR1 LNHDA, CDR2 SQIVND (reference sequence). This CDR3 has 12 residues. Study conclusions and caveats: Tumor-origin TCR clones grew in blood after radiotherapy plus ipilimumab.

This chain links TRBV19 with TRBJ1-1; D is unresolved. This clonotype originated in a human donor with non-small cell lung cancer whose response to radiotherapy plus ipilimumab could not be evaluated. The sample consisted of peripheral blood, taken from a patient treated with radiotherapy plus ipilimumab. In DNA form, the CDR3 reads TGTGCCAGTAGGTTGAGAGGAACTGAAGCTTTCTTT. Translated: CASRLRGTEAFF.